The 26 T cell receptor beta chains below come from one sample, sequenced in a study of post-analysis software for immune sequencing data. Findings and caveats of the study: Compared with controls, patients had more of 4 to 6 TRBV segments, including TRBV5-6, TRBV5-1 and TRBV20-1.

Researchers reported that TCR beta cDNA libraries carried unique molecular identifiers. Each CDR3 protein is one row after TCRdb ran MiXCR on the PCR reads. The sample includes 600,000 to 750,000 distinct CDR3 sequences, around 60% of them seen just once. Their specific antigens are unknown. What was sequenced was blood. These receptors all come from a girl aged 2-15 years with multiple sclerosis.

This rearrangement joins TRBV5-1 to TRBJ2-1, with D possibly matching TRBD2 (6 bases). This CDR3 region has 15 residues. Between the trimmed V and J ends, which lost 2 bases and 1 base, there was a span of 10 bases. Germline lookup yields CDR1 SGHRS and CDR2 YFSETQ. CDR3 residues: CASSFAGPSYNEQFF. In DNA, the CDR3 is TGCGCCAGCAGCTTTGCGGGGCCTTCCTACAATGAGCAGTTCTTC.

The CDR3 here is CSARANPGGAGADTQYF. DNA for the CDR3: TGCAGTGCTAGAGCTAACCCAGGGGGCGCGGGTGCAGATACGCAGTATTTT. The chain uses TRBV20-1 and TRBJ2-3; 8 positions agree with TRBD1. V gave up 1 base and J gave up 4 bases; unmatched junction bases: 13. Per germline, CDR1 DFQATT and CDR2 SNEGSKA (reference sequence). CDR3 length: 17 residues.

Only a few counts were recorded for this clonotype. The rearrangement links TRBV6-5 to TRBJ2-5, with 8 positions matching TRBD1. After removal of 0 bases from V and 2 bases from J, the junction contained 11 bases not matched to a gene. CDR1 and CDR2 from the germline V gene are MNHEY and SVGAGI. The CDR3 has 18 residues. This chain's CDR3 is CASSYSISGRGLQETQYF. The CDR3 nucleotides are TGTGCCAGCAGTTACTCGATCTCCGGCAGGGGGCTTCAAGAGACCCAGTACTTC.

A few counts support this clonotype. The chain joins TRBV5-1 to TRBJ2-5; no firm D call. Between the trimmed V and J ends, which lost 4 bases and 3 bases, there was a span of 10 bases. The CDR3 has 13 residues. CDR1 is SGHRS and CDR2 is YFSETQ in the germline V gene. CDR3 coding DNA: TGCGCCAGCAGCCGACTCGACGAAGAGACCCAGTACTTC. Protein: CASSRLDEETQYF.

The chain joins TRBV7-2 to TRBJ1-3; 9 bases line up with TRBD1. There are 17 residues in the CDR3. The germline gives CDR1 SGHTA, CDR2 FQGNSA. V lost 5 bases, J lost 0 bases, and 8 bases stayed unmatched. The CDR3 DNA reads TGTGCCAGCAGCCCCGGACAGGGGATCCGCTCTGGAAACACCATATATTTT. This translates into CASSPGQGIRSGNTIYF.

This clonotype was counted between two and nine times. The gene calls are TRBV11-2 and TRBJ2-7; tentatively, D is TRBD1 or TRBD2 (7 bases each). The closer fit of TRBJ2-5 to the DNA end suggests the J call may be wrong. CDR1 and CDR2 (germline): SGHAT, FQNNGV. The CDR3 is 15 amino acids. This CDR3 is CASSTGTAGRETQYF. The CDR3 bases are TGTGCCAGCAGCACTGGGACAGCGGGGAGGGAGACCCAGTACTTC.

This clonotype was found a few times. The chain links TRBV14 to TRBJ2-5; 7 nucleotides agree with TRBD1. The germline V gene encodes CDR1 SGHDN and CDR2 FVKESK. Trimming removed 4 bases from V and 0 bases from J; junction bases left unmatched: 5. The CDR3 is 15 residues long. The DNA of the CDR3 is TGTGCCAGCAGCCCAATTACAGGGGACCAAGAGACCCAGTACTTC. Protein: CASSPITGDQETQYF. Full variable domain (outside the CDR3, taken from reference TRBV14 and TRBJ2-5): EAGVTQFPSHSVIEKGQTVTLRCDPISGHDNLYWYRRVMGKEIKFLLHFVKESKQDESGMPNNRFLAERTGGTYSTLKVQPAELEDSGVYFCASSPITGDQETQYFGPGTRLLVL.

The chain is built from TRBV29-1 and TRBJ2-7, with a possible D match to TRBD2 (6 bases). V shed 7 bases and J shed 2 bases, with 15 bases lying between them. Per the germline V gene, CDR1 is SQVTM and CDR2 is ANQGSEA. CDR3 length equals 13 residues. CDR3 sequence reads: CSAYGGIPYEQYF. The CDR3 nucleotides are TGCAGCGCCTATGGGGGGATTCCCTACGAGCAGTACTTC.

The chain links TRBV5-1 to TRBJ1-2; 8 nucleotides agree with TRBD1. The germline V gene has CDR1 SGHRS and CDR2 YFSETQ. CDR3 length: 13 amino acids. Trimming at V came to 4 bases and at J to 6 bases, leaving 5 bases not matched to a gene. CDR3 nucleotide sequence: TGCGCCAGCAGCCCGACAGGGGACCATGGCTACACCTTC. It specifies CASSPTGDHGYTF.

The CDR3 DNA reads TGTGCCAGCGCGACTAGCGGGGGTCCCCAAGAGACCCAGTACTTC. It codes for CASATSGGPQETQYF. J is TRBJ2-7 and V is TRBV2, with 12 bases lining up with TRBD2. With the DNA end fitting TRBJ2-5 better, the J assignment may be wrong. The CDR3 spans 15 residues. Looked up from germline, CDR1 is SNHLY and CDR2 is FYNNEI.

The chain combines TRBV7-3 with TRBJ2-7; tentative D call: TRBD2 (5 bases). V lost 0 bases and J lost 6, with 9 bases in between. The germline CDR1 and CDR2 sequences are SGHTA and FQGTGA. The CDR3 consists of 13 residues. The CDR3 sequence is CASSLTNRGEQYF. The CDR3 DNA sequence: TGTGCCAGCAGCTTAACGAATCGGGGCGAGCAGTACTTC.

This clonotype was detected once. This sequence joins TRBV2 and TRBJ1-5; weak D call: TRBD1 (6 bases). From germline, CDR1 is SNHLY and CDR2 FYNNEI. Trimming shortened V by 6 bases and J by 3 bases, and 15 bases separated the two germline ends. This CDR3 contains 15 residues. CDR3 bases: TGTGCCAGCAGCGAACAGGGTCTCAACAATCAGCCCCAGCATTTT. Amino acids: CASSEQGLNNQPQHF.

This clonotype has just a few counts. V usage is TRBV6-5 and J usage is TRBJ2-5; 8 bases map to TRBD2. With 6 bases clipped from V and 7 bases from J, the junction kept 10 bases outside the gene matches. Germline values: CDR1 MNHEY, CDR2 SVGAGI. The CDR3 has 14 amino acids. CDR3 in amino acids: CASSPGLAEGTQYF. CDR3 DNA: TGTGCCAGCAGCCCCGGACTAGCTGAAGGGACCCAGTACTTC.

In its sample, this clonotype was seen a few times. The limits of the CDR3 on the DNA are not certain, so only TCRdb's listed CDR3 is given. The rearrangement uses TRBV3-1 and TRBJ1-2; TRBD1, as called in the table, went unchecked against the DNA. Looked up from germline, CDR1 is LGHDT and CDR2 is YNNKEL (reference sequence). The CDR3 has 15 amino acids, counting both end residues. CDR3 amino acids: CASSQVGQGAVRNTF.

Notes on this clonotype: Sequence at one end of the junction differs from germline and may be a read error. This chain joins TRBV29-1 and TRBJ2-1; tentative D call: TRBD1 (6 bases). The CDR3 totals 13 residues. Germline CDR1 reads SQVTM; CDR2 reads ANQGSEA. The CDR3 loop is CSVEGHRENGQFF. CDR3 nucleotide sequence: TGCAGCGTTGAAGGTCACAGGGAGAATGGGCAGTTCTTC.

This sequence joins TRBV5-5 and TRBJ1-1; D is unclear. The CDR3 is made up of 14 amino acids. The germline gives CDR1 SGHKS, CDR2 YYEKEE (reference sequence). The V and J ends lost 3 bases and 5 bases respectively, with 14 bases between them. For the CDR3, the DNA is TGTGCCAGCAGCTCACACCACCCAGAGACTGAAGCTTTCTTT. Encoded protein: CASSSHHPETEAFF.

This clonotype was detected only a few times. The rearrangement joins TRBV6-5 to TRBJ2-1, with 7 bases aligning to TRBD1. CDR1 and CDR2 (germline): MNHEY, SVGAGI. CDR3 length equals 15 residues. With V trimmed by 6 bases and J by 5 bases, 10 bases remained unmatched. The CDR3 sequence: CASSPTGSIHNEQFF. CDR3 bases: TGTGCCAGCAGCCCGACAGGGAGCATCCACAATGAGCAGTTCTTC.

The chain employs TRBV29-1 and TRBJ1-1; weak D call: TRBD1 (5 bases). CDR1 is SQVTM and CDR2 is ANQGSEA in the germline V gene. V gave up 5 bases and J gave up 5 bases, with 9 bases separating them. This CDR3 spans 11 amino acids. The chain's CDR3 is CSVRRETEAFF. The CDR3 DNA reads TGCAGCGTTCGCAGGGAAACTGAAGCTTTCTTT. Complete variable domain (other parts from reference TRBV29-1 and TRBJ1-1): SAVISQKPSRDICQRGTSLTIQCQVDSQVTMMFWYRQQPGQSLTLIATANQGSEATYESGFVIDKFPISRPNLTFSTLTVSNMSPEDSSIYLCSVRRETEAFFGQGTRLTVV.

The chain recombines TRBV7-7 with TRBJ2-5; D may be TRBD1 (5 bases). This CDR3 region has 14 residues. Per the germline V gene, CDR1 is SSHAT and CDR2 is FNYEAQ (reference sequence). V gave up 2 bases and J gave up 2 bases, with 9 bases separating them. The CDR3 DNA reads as TGTGCCAGCAGCTTACAGGGCCAACAAGAGACCCAGTACTTC. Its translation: CASSLQGQQETQYF.

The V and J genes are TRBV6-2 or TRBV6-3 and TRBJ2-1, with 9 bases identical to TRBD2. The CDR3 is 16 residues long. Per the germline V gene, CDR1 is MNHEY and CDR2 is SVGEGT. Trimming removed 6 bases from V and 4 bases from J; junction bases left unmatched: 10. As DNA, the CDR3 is TGTGCCAGCAGCCTAGCGGGGCCACCGAGGTACAATGAGCAGTTCTTC. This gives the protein CASSLAGPPRYNEQFF.

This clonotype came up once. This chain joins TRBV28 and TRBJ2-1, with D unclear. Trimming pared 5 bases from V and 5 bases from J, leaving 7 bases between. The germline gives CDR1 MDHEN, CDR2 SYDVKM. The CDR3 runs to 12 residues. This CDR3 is CASSTPDNEQFF. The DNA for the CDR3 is TGTGCCAGCAGTACACCAGACAATGAGCAGTTCTTC.

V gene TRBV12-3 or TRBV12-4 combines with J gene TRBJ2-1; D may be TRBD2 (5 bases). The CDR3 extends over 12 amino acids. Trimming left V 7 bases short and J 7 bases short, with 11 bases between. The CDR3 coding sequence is TGTGCCAGCACCCTAGCCAGTAATGAGCAGTTCTTC. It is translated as CASTLASNEQFF.

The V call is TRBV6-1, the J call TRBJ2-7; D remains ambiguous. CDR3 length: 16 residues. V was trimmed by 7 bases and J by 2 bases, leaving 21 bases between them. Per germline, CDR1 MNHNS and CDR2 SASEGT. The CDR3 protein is CASTNHAAALTYEQYF. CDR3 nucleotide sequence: TGTGCCAGCACCAACCACGCGGCCGCCCTTACCTACGAGCAGTACTTC.

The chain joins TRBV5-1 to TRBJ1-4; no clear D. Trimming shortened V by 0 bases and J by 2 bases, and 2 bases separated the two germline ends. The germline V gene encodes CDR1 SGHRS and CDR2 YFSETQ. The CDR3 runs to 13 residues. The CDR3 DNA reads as TGCGCCAGCAGCTTGGAGACTAATGAAAAACTGTTTTTT. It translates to CASSLETNEKLFF.

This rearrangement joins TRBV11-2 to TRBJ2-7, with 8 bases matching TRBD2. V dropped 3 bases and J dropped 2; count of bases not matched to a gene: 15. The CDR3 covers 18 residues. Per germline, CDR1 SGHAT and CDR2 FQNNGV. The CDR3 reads CASSFGLFLLADAYEQYF. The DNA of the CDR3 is TGTGCCAGCAGCTTTGGTCTGTTCCTACTAGCGGATGCCTACGAGCAGTACTTC.

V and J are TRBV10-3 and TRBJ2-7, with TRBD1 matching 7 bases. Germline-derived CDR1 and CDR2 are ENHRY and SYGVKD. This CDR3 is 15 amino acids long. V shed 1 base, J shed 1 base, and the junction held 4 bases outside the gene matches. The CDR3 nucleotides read TGTGCCATCAGTGAGTTAAACAGGGGATCCTACGAGCAGTACTTC. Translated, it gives CAISELNRGSYEQYF.